This TCR beta chain was observed in a study of blood T cell repertoires in COVID-19. Study background: In each case, the material was cDNA or gDNA derived from T cells, B-cell-depleted T cells, or PBMCs.

Germline loops: CDR1 SGHTA, CDR2 FQGTGA. Trimming removed 5 bases from V and 10 bases from J, with 18 bases in between. The CDR3 has 15 amino acids. Under the authors' procedure: Using reference gene primer amplification, nucleated cell counts were estimated. TCRdb's copy holds only in-frame clones and misses some; the assay was immunoSEQ multiplex PCR. Clonal size and the V and J genes are those of that table, whereas D and trimming came from the DNA. The data contain roughly 120,000 clones, 65% to 85% of them singletons. The clonotype originates from a man between 50 and 59 years old with acute or convalescent COVID-19. Specimen: peripheral blood. The V gene is TRBV7-3, the J gene TRBJ2-6; D possibly corresponds to TRBD2 (5 bases). The CDR3 sequence: CASSPHGDRGNVLTF. The CDR3 DNA reads TGTGCCAGCAGCCCTCACGGGGATAGAGGAAACGTCCTGACTTTC.